The next 21 T cell receptor beta chains were all read from a single sample in a study of blood T cells in healthy people across ages. PCR was performed a second time for roughly 7 to 12 cycles using a sample-barcoded 5' primer and a J-beta primer mix. TCRdb ran MiXCR on the 5' RACE reads and lists one entry per CDR3 protein. The repertoire includes under 850,000 distinct CDR3 sequences, roughly 34% of them detected once, and 10% to 15% sits in the top ten. The sequencing sample was made of blood. These receptors originate from a man between 18 and 29 years old in good health.

The V call is TRBV12-3 or TRBV12-4, the J call TRBJ1-2; D unclear. This CDR3 has 12 amino acids. V lost 6 bases to trimming and J lost 7 bases, with 12 bases between them. This chain's CDR3 is CASRIDPFGYTF. CDR3 nucleotide sequence: TGTGCCAGCAGAATAGACCCGTTTGGCTACACCTTC.

The rearrangement joins TRBV3-1 to TRBJ1-2, with a tentative D call TRBD1 (5 bases). CDR3 length: 13 residues. Trimming took off 2 bases at V and 9 bases at J, with 13 bases between the two ends. Germline V lookup: CDR1 LGHDT, CDR2 YNNKEL (reference sequence). This CDR3 is CASSQKGATRYTF. DNA of the CDR3: TGTGCCAGCAGCCAAAAAGGGGCCACGCGCTACACCTTC.

The rearrangement uses TRBV20-1 and TRBJ1-1; tentatively, D is TRBD1 (5 bases). The CDR3 sequence is 15 residues long. Germline assignment: CDR1 DFQATT and CDR2 SNEGSKA (reference sequence). Deletions cut 0 bases from V and 4 bases from J, with 15 bases between. The CDR3 loop is CSARDPVKGTTEAFF. The CDR3 DNA reads TGCAGTGCTAGAGACCCAGTCAAGGGGACCACTGAAGCTTTCTTT.

The chain recombines TRBV7-9 with TRBJ2-1, with D possibly matching TRBD2 (5 bases). Trimming cost V 5 bases and J 10 bases, with 18 bases left between them. Germline V gene data show CDR1 as SEHNR and CDR2 as FQNEAQ (reference sequence). The length of the CDR3 is 14 residues. CDR3 in DNA: TGTGCCAGCAGCCTCGACGGAGGACCCTACGAGCAGTTCTTC. Protein sequence: CASSLDGGPYEQFF.

The sample holds a few counts of this clonotype. The chain is built from TRBV7-2 and TRBJ2-7; D possibly corresponds to TRBD2 (5 bases). Germline loops: CDR1 SGHTA, CDR2 FQGNSA. This CDR3 comprises 14 residues. V gave up 5 bases and J gave up 2 bases, with 13 bases separating them. The CDR3 reads CASSPEAGAYEQYF. CDR3 in DNA: TGTGCCAGCAGCCCGGAGGCAGGAGCCTACGAGCAGTACTTC.

This chain links TRBV4-3 with TRBJ1-3; D is possibly TRBD1 (5 bases). V was trimmed by 4 bases and J by 4 bases, leaving 14 bases between them. CDR3 length equals 15 residues. Germline V gives CDR1 LGHNA, CDR2 YSLEER. The CDR3 coding sequence is TGCGCCAGCAGCCTCACCGGGACGGAGGGAAACACCATATATTTT. This translates into CASSLTGTEGNTIYF.

The chain combines TRBV12-3 or TRBV12-4 with TRBJ2-3; D gene unclear. The CDR3 runs to 14 residues. V dropped 5 bases and J dropped 7 bases, with 16 bases sitting between them. The CDR3 here is CASSVGSAGNTQYF. For the CDR3, the DNA is TGTGCCAGCAGTGTAGGGTCGGCTGGAAATACGCAGTATTTT.

This clonotype has more than one count but fewer than ten. The chain combines TRBV4-1 with TRBJ2-3; the match to TRBD2 covers 10 bases. Per the germline V gene, CDR1 is MGHRA and CDR2 is YSYEKL. The length of the CDR3 is 19 residues. The junction had 13 bases not matched to a gene; V was cut back by 2 bases and J by 2 bases. The CDR3, as DNA: TGCGCCAGCAGCCAACGGACAGTGAGGGGGACTAGCGCCACAGATACGCAGTATTTT. Its translation: CASSQRTVRGTSATDTQYF.

This clonotype has just a few counts. The chain is built from TRBV11-1 and TRBJ2-3; perhaps TRBD2 as D (6 bases). The CDR3 spans 16 residues. Germline CDR1 SGHAT, CDR2 FQDESV (reference sequence). The V and J ends lost 0 bases and 1 base respectively, with 11 bases between them. In nucleotides, the CDR3 is TGTGCCAGCAGCTTAGCAGGCGGACTACGCACAGATACGCAGTATTTT. It is translated as CASSLAGGLRTDTQYF.

A note on this clonotype: Germline is not matched at one junction end, which may reflect a read error. The chain recombines TRBV20-1 with TRBJ2-5, with 8 positions matching TRBD2. This CDR3 comprises 15 residues. The germline V gene has CDR1 DFQATT and CDR2 SNEGSKA (reference sequence). The CDR3 loop reads CSARAERGPSYEQYF. The CDR3 coding sequence is TGCAGTGCTAGAGCTGAGCGGGGGCCTTCTTACGAGCAGTACTTT.

Points on this clonotype: This sequence may be a read error, since a much larger clone differs from it by one base. The J gene is TRBJ2-1, the V gene TRBV12-3 or TRBV12-4; the D gene is possibly TRBD2 (6 bases). The CDR3 is 16 amino acids. In nucleotides, the CDR3 is TGTGCCAGCAGTGGAGGGGAGAGGGCCTCCTACGATGAGCAGTTCTTC. Amino acids: CASSGGERASYDEQFF.

CDR3 DNA sequence: TGCAGCGCGACAGGGCGGCTTTACGAGCAGTACTTC. This gives the protein CSATGRLYEQYF. The V call is TRBV29-1, the J call TRBJ2-4; 7 nucleotides align to TRBD1. The tail of the sequence fits TRBJ2-7 better, so the J call may be wrong. This CDR3 is built from 12 residues. The germline V gene encodes CDR1 SQVTM and CDR2 ANQGSEA.

The chain carries TRBV7-9 and TRBJ1-4; D is perhaps TRBD1 (5 bases). Trimming pared 3 bases from V and 0 bases from J, leaving 11 bases between. Germline V gene lookup returns CDR1 SEHNR and CDR2 FQNEAQ (reference sequence). This CDR3 spans 16 amino acids. This CDR3 is CASSLVQATTNEKLFF. CDR3 coding DNA: TGTGCCAGCAGCTTGGTACAGGCTACAACTAATGAAAAACTGTTTTTT.

This clonotype has just a few counts. CDR3 DNA: TGTGCCAGCAGCGAGGGCCCCCTGGGAAATGAGCAGTTCTTC. Protein product: CASSEGPLGNEQFF. V gene TRBV9 combines with J gene TRBJ2-1; D not certain. Trimming removed 3 bases from V and 7 bases from J, with 14 bases in between. The CDR3 totals 14 residues. From germline, CDR1 is SGDLS and CDR2 YYNGEE.

This clonotype was seen repeatedly, ten times or more. This chain uses TRBV20-1 with TRBJ2-5, with 7 bases fitting TRBD1. The CDR3 covers 12 residues. The V gene's germline CDR1 is DFQATT and CDR2 SNEGSKA (reference sequence). Trimming removed 5 bases from V and 3 bases from J; junction bases left unmatched: 3. CDR3 sequence (DNA): TGCAGTGCTCCTGACAGGGAAGAGACCCAGTACTTC. This translates into CSAPDREETQYF.

The rearrangement joins TRBV7-6 to TRBJ2-2; 7 nucleotides match TRBD2. Trimming cost V 3 bases and J 0 bases; bases outside gene matches: 4. The CDR3 contains 16 residues. The V gene's germline CDR1 is SGHVS and CDR2 FNYEAQ. The CDR3, as DNA: TGTGCCAGCAGCTTCTCAGCGGGGTCGAACACCGGGGAGCTGTTTTTT. Its translation is CASSFSAGSNTGELFF.

This clonotype was found a few times. The V gene is TRBV5-1, the J gene TRBJ2-7; a possible D gene is TRBD1 (6 bases). Germline assignment: CDR1 SGHRS and CDR2 YFSETQ. The V end was cut by 0 bases, the J end by 0 bases, with 19 bases between. The CDR3 runs 18 residues. The CDR3 sequence: CASSLVPRGGGSSYEQYF. CDR3 nucleotides: TGCGCCAGCAGCTTGGTTCCCAGGGGTGGGGGAAGCTCCTACGAGCAGTACTTC.

In its sample, this clonotype was seen a few times. The CDR3 DNA sequence: TGTGCCATCAGTGAAACCGGGACTAGCGGGGAGAGCTCCTACAATGAGCAGTTCTTC. Amino acid sequence: CAISETGTSGESSYNEQFF. The genes are TRBV10-3 and TRBJ2-1, with 13 bases fitting TRBD2. Trimming took 3 bases from V and 0 from J; bases not matched to a gene: 8. Looked up from germline, CDR1 is ENHRY and CDR2 is SYGVKD. This CDR3 contains 19 residues.

The chain has TRBV29-1 and TRBJ2-1; D not certain. V was shortened by 0 bases and J by 6 bases, with 6 bases between the two germline ends. The length of the CDR3 is 12 residues. Germline CDR1 reads SQVTM; CDR2 reads ANQGSEA. CDR3 coding DNA: TGCAGCGTTGAAGATCCGGGCAATGAGCAGTTCTTC. This sequence encodes CSVEDPGNEQFF.

In its sample, this clonotype was seen a few times. The rearrangement uses TRBV3-1 and TRBJ2-1; a possible D gene is TRBD2 (7 bases). CDR1 LGHDT and CDR2 YNNKEL come from the germline V gene (reference sequence). This CDR3 is built from 18 residues. The V gene lost 0 bases and the J gene lost 5 bases, with 20 bases spanning the gap. CDR3 loop: CASSQEEPIGGANNEQFF. The DNA of the CDR3 is TGTGCCAGCAGCCAAGAAGAACCGATAGGGGGGGCAAACAATGAGCAGTTCTTC.

As to this clonotype: A read error is possible here, since a much larger clone lies one base away. The gene calls are TRBV27 and TRBJ2-3; D tentatively fits TRBD1 or TRBD2 (5 bases each). V gave up 5 bases and J gave up 2 bases, with 11 bases separating them. The V gene's germline CDR1 is MNHEY and CDR2 SMNVEV (reference sequence). This CDR3 contains 14 residues. Here the CDR3 DNA reads TGTGCCAGCAGTGTATTGGGGGTCACAGATACGCAGTATTTT. Protein: CASSVLGVTDTQYF.